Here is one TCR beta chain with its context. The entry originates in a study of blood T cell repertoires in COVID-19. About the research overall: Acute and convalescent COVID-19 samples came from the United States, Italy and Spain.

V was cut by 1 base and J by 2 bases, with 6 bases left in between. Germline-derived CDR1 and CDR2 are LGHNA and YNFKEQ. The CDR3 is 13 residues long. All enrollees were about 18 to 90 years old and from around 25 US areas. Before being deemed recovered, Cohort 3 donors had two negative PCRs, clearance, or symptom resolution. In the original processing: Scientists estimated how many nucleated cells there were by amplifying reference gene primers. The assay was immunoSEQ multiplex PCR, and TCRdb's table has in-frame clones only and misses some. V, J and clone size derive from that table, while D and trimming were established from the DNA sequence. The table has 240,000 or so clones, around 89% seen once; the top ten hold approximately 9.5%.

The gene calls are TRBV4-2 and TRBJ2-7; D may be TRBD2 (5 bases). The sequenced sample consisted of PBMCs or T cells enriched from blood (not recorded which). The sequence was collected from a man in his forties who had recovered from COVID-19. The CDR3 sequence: CASSQVLAYEQYF. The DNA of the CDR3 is TGTGCCAGCAGCCAAGTACTAGCCTACGAGCAGTACTTC.